This TCR beta chain was captured by sequencing in a study of chemoradiotherapy in HPV16-positive cancers. The overall study: A couple of HPV16-positive patients' cells yielded candidate HPV-specific clones and common motifs.

The trim removed 3 bases at V and 8 bases at J, leaving 3 bases unmatched. Germline CDR1 is KGHSH and CDR2 is LQKENI. The CDR3 sequence is 14 residues long. Regarding the study as a whole: HPV-specific T cells were functionally defined from only a couple of HPV16-positive patients.

The protocol was immunoSEQ multiplex PCR, while the TCRdb copy is restricted to in-frame clones and leaves out a portion. The sample lists roughly 4,700 clones; approximately 72% were seen once. Turning to this clone: What it recognizes is unknown.

V usage is TRBV18 and J usage is TRBJ1-6, with TRBD1 identical over 8 bases. The source was tumor tissue, collected from a patient who underwent chemoradiotherapy. The TCR was taken from a human donor with HPV-associated anogenital cancer. The CDR3 loop reads CASSPQGADSPLHF. CDR3 nucleotides: TGTGCCAGCTCACCGCAGGGGGCAGATTCACCCCTCCACTTT.